The sample holds many counts of the clone carrying this T cell receptor (beta chain). The source of the sample is a study of T cells in Graves' hyperthyroidism and ophthalmopathy. There are 13 residues in the CDR3. Germline CDR1 is MNHNS and CDR2 is SASEGT. V was clipped by 7 bases and J by 4 bases, with 11 bases between them. Researchers took RNA transcripts and amplified the TCR beta CDR3 regions from them. The HTBI primer set drove a first-round RT-PCR of the TCR CDR3. TCRdb itself ran the multiplex PCR reads through MiXCR, one entry per CDR3 protein. There are over 250,000 distinct CDR3 sequences in the sample; 15% to 20% occur only once, and around 55% lies in the top ten.

The clonotype comes from a woman in her sixties with Graves' ophthalmopathy. Sequencing was carried out using blood. J is TRBJ2-4 and V is TRBV6-1, with D perhaps matching TRBD1 (6 bases). The CDR3 region has the DNA TGTGCCAGCATGGCCCAGGGGAAAAACATTCAGTACTTC. Amino acid sequence: CASMAQGKNIQYF.